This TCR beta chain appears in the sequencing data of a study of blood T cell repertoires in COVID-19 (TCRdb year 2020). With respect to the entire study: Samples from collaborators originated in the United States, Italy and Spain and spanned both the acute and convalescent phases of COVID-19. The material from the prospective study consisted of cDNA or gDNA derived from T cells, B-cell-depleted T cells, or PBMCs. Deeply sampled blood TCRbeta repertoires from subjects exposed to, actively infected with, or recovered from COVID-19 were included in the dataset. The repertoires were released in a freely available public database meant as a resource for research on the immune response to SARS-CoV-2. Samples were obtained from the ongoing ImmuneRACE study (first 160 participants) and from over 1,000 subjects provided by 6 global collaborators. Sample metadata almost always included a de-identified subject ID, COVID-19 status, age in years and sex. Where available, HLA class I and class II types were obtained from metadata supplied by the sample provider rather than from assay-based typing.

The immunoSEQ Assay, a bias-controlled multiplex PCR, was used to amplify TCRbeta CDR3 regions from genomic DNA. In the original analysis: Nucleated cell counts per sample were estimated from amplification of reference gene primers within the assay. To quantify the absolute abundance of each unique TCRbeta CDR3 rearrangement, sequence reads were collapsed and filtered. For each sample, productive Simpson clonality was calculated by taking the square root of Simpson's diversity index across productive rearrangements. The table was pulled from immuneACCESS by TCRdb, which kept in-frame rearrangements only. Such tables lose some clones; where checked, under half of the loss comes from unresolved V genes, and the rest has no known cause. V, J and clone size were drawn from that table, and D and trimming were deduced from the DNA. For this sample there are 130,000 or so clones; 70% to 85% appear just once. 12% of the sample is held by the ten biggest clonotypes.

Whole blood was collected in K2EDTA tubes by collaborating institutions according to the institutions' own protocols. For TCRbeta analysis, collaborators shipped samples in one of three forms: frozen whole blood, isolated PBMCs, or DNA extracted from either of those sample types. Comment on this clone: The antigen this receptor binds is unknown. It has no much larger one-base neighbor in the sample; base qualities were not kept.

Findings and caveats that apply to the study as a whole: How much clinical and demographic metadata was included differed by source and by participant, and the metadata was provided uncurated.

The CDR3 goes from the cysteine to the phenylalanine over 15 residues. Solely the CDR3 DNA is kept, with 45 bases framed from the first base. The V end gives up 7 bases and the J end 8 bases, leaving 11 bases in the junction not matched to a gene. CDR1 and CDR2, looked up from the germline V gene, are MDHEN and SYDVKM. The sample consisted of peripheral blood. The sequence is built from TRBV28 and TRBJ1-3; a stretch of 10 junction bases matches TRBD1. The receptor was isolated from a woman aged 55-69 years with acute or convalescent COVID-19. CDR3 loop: CASIPPTGGWDTIYF. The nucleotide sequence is TGTGCCAGCATCCCCCCGACAGGGGGCTGGGACACCATATATTTT.